A selection of T cell receptor beta chains follows, all from one sample in a study of blood T cell repertoires in COVID-19. The method was immunoSEQ multiplex PCR; TCRdb's version includes in-frame clones alone and lacks a portion of them. This table holds about 130,000 clones, 65% to 90% found once. Input material: PBMCs or T cells enriched from blood (not recorded which). The origin of the receptors is a woman in her forties or fifties who had recovered from COVID-19. Each CDR3 is given with its conserved first and last residue. The D gene is left open where the match is weak. Only part of the rows carry a size: once, few, many, or a class if the clone is expanded.

clone size: .
D gene: .
J gene: TRBJ1-2
V gene: TRBV29-1
CDR3 length: 11
CDR3 DNA: TGCAGCGTTGTATTAGGAGACGGCTACACCTTC
CDR3 protein: CSVVLGDGYTF

clone size: once
D gene: .
J gene: TRBJ2-3
V gene: TRBV5-1
CDR3 length: 15
CDR3 DNA: TGCGCCAGCAGCTTCTCATCAGGGGAAACAGATACGCAGTATTTT
CDR3 protein: CASSFSSGETDTQYF

clone size: .
D gene: TRBD1
J gene: TRBJ2-7
V gene: TRBV6-5
CDR3 length: 14
CDR3 DNA: TGTGCCAGCAGTTACCGGGACAGCTCCTACGAGCAGTACTTC
CDR3 protein: CASSYRDSSYEQYF

clone size: .
D gene: .
J gene: TRBJ2-5
V gene: TRBV30
CDR3 length: 13
CDR3 DNA: TGTGCCTGGAGTTTGGGGGGCCAAGAGACCCAGTACTTC
CDR3 protein: CAWSLGGQETQYF

clone size: .
D gene: TRBD2
J gene: TRBJ2-3
V gene: TRBV9
CDR3 length: 17
CDR3 DNA: TGTGCCAGCAGCGTAAGCCCTTGGCGGGGGGACACAGATACGCAGTATTTT
CDR3 protein: CASSVSPWRGDTDTQYF

clone size: .
D gene: .
J gene: TRBJ1-2
V gene: TRBV19
CDR3 length: 12
CDR3 DNA: TGTGCCAGTAGTTTTTACAGGAATGGCTACACCTTC
CDR3 protein: CASSFYRNGYTF

clone size: .
D gene: TRBD1
J gene: TRBJ1-1
V gene: TRBV7-6
CDR3 length: 16
CDR3 DNA: TGTGCCAGCAGCTTAGGAATAGGGGACAGAATCACTGAAGCTTTCTTT
CDR3 protein: CASSLGIGDRITEAFF

clone size: .
D gene: TRBD1
J gene: TRBJ2-7
V gene: TRBV5-1
CDR3 length: 14
CDR3 DNA: TGCGCCAGCAGCTTGTACCTGACAGGGGGCGAGCAGTACTTC
CDR3 protein: CASSLYLTGGEQYF

clone size: .
D gene: .
J gene: TRBJ2-7
V gene: TRBV29-1
CDR3 length: 15
CDR3 DNA: TGCAGCGTTGAGTCGACAGGCCAACCTCTTGGTGAGCAGTACTTC
CDR3 protein: CSVESTGQPLGEQYF

clone size: .
D gene: .
J gene: TRBJ1-1
V gene: TRBV2
CDR3 length: 14
CDR3 DNA: TGTGCCAGCAGTGTCATAGAATTGAACACTGAAGCTTTCTTT
CDR3 protein: CASSVIELNTEAFF

clone size: .
D gene: TRBD2
J gene: TRBJ2-3
V gene: TRBV18
CDR3 length: 18
CDR3 DNA: TGTGCCAGCTCACCTAATCCCGGACTAGCGGGGGGGCAAGATACGCAGTATTTT
CDR3 protein: CASSPNPGLAGGQDTQYF

clone size: .
D gene: TRBD2
J gene: TRBJ2-3
V gene: TRBV6-1
CDR3 length: 16
CDR3 DNA: TGTGCCAGCAGTGAACGGGTAGCGGGGGGCGGGGATACGCAGTATTTT
CDR3 protein: CASSERVAGGGDTQYF

clone size: .
D gene: TRBD1
J gene: TRBJ1-6
V gene: TRBV29-1
CDR3 length: 14
CDR3 DNA: TGCAGCGTTAAGCTGGGACAGGGGAATTCACCCCTCCACTTT
CDR3 protein: CSVKLGQGNSPLHF

clone size: .
D gene: TRBD1
J gene: TRBJ2-1
V gene: TRBV24-1
CDR3 length: 16
CDR3 DNA: TGTGCCACCAGTGGGGACACAGGGGGCGACTACAATGAGCAGTTCTTC
CDR3 protein: CATSGDTGGDYNEQFF

clone size: .
D gene: TRBD1
J gene: TRBJ1-6
V gene: TRBV10-3
CDR3 length: 18
CDR3 DNA: TGTGCCATCAGTGAAAGGAGGGGACAGGGAGTCCATAATTCACCCCTCCACTTT
CDR3 protein: CAISERRGQGVHNSPLHF

clone size: .
D gene: TRBD1
J gene: TRBJ1-1
V gene: TRBV11-2
CDR3 length: 12
CDR3 DNA: TGTGCCAGCAGCTTCACAGGGGGCCTGGCTTTCTTT
CDR3 protein: CASSFTGGLAFF

clone size: .
D gene: TRBD2
J gene: TRBJ2-1
V gene: TRBV2
CDR3 length: 16
CDR3 DNA: TGTGCCAGCAGTGGACTAGCGGGGAGCTCCTACAATGAGCAGTTCTTC
CDR3 protein: CASSGLAGSSYNEQFF

clone size: .
D gene: TRBD1
J gene: TRBJ1-5
V gene: TRBV6-5
CDR3 length: 15
CDR3 DNA: TGTGCCAGCAGCACAGGGGTCCGGGACAATCAGCCCCAGCATTTT
CDR3 protein: CASSTGVRDNQPQHF

clone size: .
D gene: .
J gene: TRBJ2-7
V gene: TRBV7-2
CDR3 length: 14
CDR3 DNA: TGTGCCAGCAGCGCAACACAGGGCCCCTACGAGCAGTACTTC
CDR3 protein: CASSATQGPYEQYF

clone size: once
D gene: .
J gene: TRBJ1-1
V gene: TRBV19
CDR3 length: 14
CDR3 DNA: TGTGCCAGTAGTACCGGGACACCCAACACTGAAGCTTTCTTT
CDR3 protein: CASSTGTPNTEAFF

clone size: .
D gene: .
J gene: TRBJ1-2
V gene: TRBV10-2
CDR3 length: 14
CDR3 DNA: TGCGCCAGCAGTGAGTCGGGAGGGAGCTATGGCTACACCTTC
CDR3 protein: CASSESGGSYGYTF

clone size: .
D gene: .
J gene: TRBJ2-1
V gene: TRBV18
CDR3 length: 12
CDR3 DNA: TGTGCCAGCTCACCTGCGGGCAATGAGCAGTTCTTC
CDR3 protein: CASSPAGNEQFF

clone size: .
D gene: TRBD1
J gene: TRBJ2-7
V gene: TRBV7-8
CDR3 length: 15
CDR3 DNA: TGTGCCAGCAGCCTCCGGACAGGTGGAAACTACGAGCAGTACTTC
CDR3 protein: CASSLRTGGNYEQYF

clone size: .
D gene: .
J gene: TRBJ1-1
V gene: TRBV10-2
CDR3 length: 14
CDR3 DNA: TGCGCCAGCAGCCAAGGTAATAGCGGGGTTGAAGCTTTCTTT
CDR3 protein: CASSQGNSGVEAFF

clone size: once
D gene: .
J gene: TRBJ2-7
V gene: TRBV3-1/TRBV3-2
CDR3 length: 12
CDR3 DNA: TGTGCCAGCAGCCAAGCAGGCTACGAGCAGTACTTC
CDR3 protein: CASSQAGYEQYF

clone size: .
D gene: .
J gene: TRBJ1-2
V gene: TRBV5-4
CDR3 length: 13
CDR3 DNA: TGTGCCAGCAGCTCAGAGGCGGCGTATGGCTACACCTTC
CDR3 protein: CASSSEAAYGYTF

clone size: .
D gene: .
J gene: TRBJ2-6
V gene: TRBV7-2
CDR3 length: 15
CDR3 DNA: TGTGCCAGCAGCGCCCGTCTAGCTGGGGCCAACGTCCTGACTTTC
CDR3 protein: CASSARLAGANVLTF

clone size: .
D gene: .
J gene: TRBJ1-2
V gene: TRBV10-3
CDR3 length: 15
CDR3 DNA: TGTGCCATCAGTGACTTTTATGTGAAGGAGGATGGCTACACCTTC
CDR3 protein: CAISDFYVKEDGYTF

clone size: .
D gene: .
J gene: TRBJ1-4
V gene: TRBV29-1
CDR3 length: 13
CDR3 DNA: TGCAGCGTTATTGAGGGAAGTGGTGAAAAACTGTTTTTT
CDR3 protein: CSVIEGSGEKLFF

clone size: .
D gene: .
J gene: TRBJ1-6
V gene: TRBV19
CDR3 length: 15
CDR3 DNA: TGTGCCAGTAGTATAGGAAGCCTTGGAGATTCACCCCTCCACTTT
CDR3 protein: CASSIGSLGDSPLHF

clone size: .
D gene: TRBD2
J gene: TRBJ2-2
V gene: TRBV7-8
CDR3 length: 16
CDR3 DNA: TGTGCCAGCAGCGGGACTAGCGGGGGGGCCCACGGGGAGCTGTTTTTT
CDR3 protein: CASSGTSGGAHGELFF

clone size: few
D gene: .
J gene: TRBJ1-1
V gene: TRBV4-1
CDR3 length: 14
CDR3 DNA: TGCGCCAGCAGCTCGAGGACAGTTTGGACTGAAGCTTTCTTT
CDR3 protein: CASSSRTVWTEAFF

clone size: .
D gene: TRBD2
J gene: TRBJ2-3
V gene: TRBV7-6
CDR3 length: 17
CDR3 DNA: TGTGCCAGCAGCTTAGGAGGGGGGGGACTAGTCGCTAATACGCAGTATTTT
CDR3 protein: CASSLGGGGLVANTQYF

clone size: once
D gene: .
J gene: TRBJ1-5
V gene: TRBV19
CDR3 length: 18
CDR3 DNA: TGTGCCAGTAGTCCCCCTCTATGGGGGGGGACGGGCAATCAGCCCCAGCATTTT
CDR3 protein: CASSPPLWGGTGNQPQHF

clone size: .
D gene: .
J gene: TRBJ1-2
V gene: TRBV27
CDR3 length: 15
CDR3 DNA: TGTGCCAGCAGTTTACTGGGGGCAAGTCACGTTGGCTACACCTTC
CDR3 protein: CASSLLGASHVGYTF

clone size: .
D gene: .
J gene: TRBJ1-4
V gene: TRBV7-9
CDR3 length: 16
CDR3 DNA: TGTGCCAGCAGCTTACTTACAGGGAGATCTAATGAAAAACTGTTTTTT
CDR3 protein: CASSLLTGRSNEKLFF

clone size: .
D gene: TRBD1
J gene: TRBJ1-5
V gene: TRBV6-6
CDR3 length: 17
CDR3 DNA: TGTGCCAGCAGTCTTTCCGACAGGGGAGTAGGCAATCAGCCCCAGCATTTT
CDR3 protein: CASSLSDRGVGNQPQHF

clone size: few
D gene: TRBD1
J gene: TRBJ2-2
V gene: TRBV4-3
CDR3 length: 15
CDR3 DNA: TGCGCCAGCAGCCCGGACAGGCTAGACACCGGGGAGCTGTTTTTT
CDR3 protein: CASSPDRLDTGELFF

clone size: .
D gene: TRBD1
J gene: TRBJ2-1
V gene: TRBV6-1
CDR3 length: 16
CDR3 DNA: TGTGCCAGCAGTGCACCTGGACAGGGGGCTGGTAGTGAGCAGTTCTTC
CDR3 protein: CASSAPGQGAGSEQFF

clone size: .
D gene: TRBD1
J gene: TRBJ2-7
V gene: TRBV19
CDR3 length: 16
CDR3 DNA: TGTGCCACCAGCCGGGGGACAGGGGGCTCCTCCTACGAGCAGTACTTC
CDR3 protein: CATSRGTGGSSYEQYF

clone size: .
D gene: .
J gene: TRBJ1-1
V gene: TRBV7-9
CDR3 length: 14
CDR3 DNA: TGTGCCAGCGCGACCGGGTTTGGGAACACTGAAGCTTTCTTT
CDR3 protein: CASATGFGNTEAFF

clone size: .
D gene: TRBD1
J gene: TRBJ1-1
V gene: TRBV5-5
CDR3 length: 14
CDR3 DNA: TGTGCCAGCAGCTTCGGGACAGGGTGGACTGAAGCTTTCTTT
CDR3 protein: CASSFGTGWTEAFF

clone size: .
D gene: TRBD1
J gene: TRBJ1-1
V gene: TRBV18
CDR3 length: 15
CDR3 DNA: TGTGCCAGCTCCCTAGGGGGACAGGGGAACACTGAAGCTTTCTTT
CDR3 protein: CASSLGGQGNTEAFF

clone size: few
D gene: TRBD1
J gene: TRBJ1-2
V gene: TRBV4-3
CDR3 length: 20
CDR3 DNA: TGCGCCAGCAGCCAGTCGGTCGGGGGGGGACAGAGTATAACTAACTATGGCTACACCTTC
CDR3 protein: CASSQSVGGGQSITNYGYTF

clone size: .
D gene: .
J gene: TRBJ2-5
V gene: TRBV9
CDR3 length: 13
CDR3 DNA: TGTGCCAGCAGCGCCAGGACGGGGGAGACCCAGTACTTC
CDR3 protein: CASSARTGETQYF

clone size: .
D gene: TRBD2
J gene: TRBJ2-2
V gene: TRBV4-1
CDR3 length: 12
CDR3 DNA: TGCGCCAGCACCCGGGGGGCCGGGGAGCTGTTTTTT
CDR3 protein: CASTRGAGELFF

clone size: .
D gene: .
J gene: TRBJ2-7
V gene: TRBV3-1/TRBV3-2
CDR3 length: 14
CDR3 DNA: TGTGCCAGCAGCCAAGGCAGGGTGACCTACGAGCAGTACTTC
CDR3 protein: CASSQGRVTYEQYF

clone size: .
D gene: TRBD2
J gene: TRBJ2-3
V gene: TRBV9
CDR3 length: 19
CDR3 DNA: TGTGCCAGCAGCGTCGGGACTAGCGGGCGGGCCTACTACACAGATACGCAGTATTTT
CDR3 protein: CASSVGTSGRAYYTDTQYF

clone size: .
D gene: TRBD1
J gene: TRBJ1-1
V gene: TRBV7-8
CDR3 length: 17
CDR3 DNA: TGTGCCAGCAGCTTAACGGGCAGGGGGTTAATGAACACTGAAGCTTTCTTT
CDR3 protein: CASSLTGRGLMNTEAFF

clone size: once
D gene: TRBD2
J gene: TRBJ2-1
V gene: TRBV6-2/TRBV6-3
CDR3 length: 16
CDR3 DNA: TGTGCCAGCAGTTACCGACTAGCGGGGGGGCCTGGTGAGCAGTTCTTC
CDR3 protein: CASSYRLAGGPGEQFF

clone size: few
D gene: .
J gene: TRBJ2-1
V gene: TRBV1
CDR3 length: 16
CDR3 DNA: TGCACCAGCAGCCAAGATAGGAAGCGGGGGCACAATGAGCAGTTCTTC
CDR3 protein: CTSSQDRKRGHNEQFF

clone size: .
D gene: TRBD1
J gene: TRBJ2-5
V gene: TRBV12-3/TRBV12-4
CDR3 length: 13
CDR3 DNA: TGTGCCAGCAGCCCGACAGGGGAGGAGACCCAGTACTTC
CDR3 protein: CASSPTGEETQYF

clone size: .
D gene: TRBD1
J gene: TRBJ1-6
V gene: TRBV27
CDR3 length: 17
CDR3 DNA: TGTGCCAGCAGTTTACGAAGGGGACAGGGGGCGGATTCACCCCTCCACTTT
CDR3 protein: CASSLRRGQGADSPLHF

clone size: .
D gene: TRBD2
J gene: TRBJ2-5
V gene: TRBV10-3
CDR3 length: 15
CDR3 DNA: TGTGCCATCAGTGATCACGGGGGGGCCAAAGAGACCCAGTACTTC
CDR3 protein: CAISDHGGAKETQYF

clone size: .
D gene: TRBD1
J gene: TRBJ1-2
V gene: TRBV9
CDR3 length: 14
CDR3 DNA: TGTGCCAGCAGCGTACAGGGGGCAGACTATGGCTACACCTTC
CDR3 protein: CASSVQGADYGYTF

clone size: .
D gene: .
J gene: TRBJ1-5
V gene: TRBV7-6
CDR3 length: 14
CDR3 DNA: TGTGCCAGCAGCTTTCAAGACAGAAGACAGCCCCAGCATTTT
CDR3 protein: CASSFQDRRQPQHF

clone size: .
D gene: TRBD2
J gene: TRBJ2-7
V gene: TRBV4-1
CDR3 length: 15
CDR3 DNA: TGCGCCAGCAGCCAATACGAGCGGGGGCCTTACGAGCAGTACTTC
CDR3 protein: CASSQYERGPYEQYF